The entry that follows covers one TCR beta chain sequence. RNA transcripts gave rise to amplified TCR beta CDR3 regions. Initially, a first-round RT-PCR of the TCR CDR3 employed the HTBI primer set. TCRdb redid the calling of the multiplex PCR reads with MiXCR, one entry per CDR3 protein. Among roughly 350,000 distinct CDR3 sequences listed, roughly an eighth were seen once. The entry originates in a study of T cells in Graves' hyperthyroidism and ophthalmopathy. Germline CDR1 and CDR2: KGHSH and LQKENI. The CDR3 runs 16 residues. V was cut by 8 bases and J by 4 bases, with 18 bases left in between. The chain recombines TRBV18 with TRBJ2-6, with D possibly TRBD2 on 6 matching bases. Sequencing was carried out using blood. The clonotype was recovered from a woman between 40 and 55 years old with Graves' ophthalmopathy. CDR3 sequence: CASHPGEPVGANVLTF. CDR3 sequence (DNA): TGTGCCAGCCATCCGGGGGAGCCTGTGGGGGCCAACGTCCTGACTTTC.